This T cell receptor beta chain was recorded in a study of T-cell reconstitution after alpha-beta-depleted transplantation in children (dated by TCRdb to 2016 to 2017). The study in broad terms: Using TCR repertoire profiling, the study quantitatively followed how T-cell immune reconstitution unfolded in children after TCRalphabeta/CD19-depleted allogeneic hematopoietic cell transplantation. What the authors observed across the whole study: In some patients, the high TCRbeta diversity seen at day 60 was put down to recipient T cells and intrathymic progenitors that had survived conditioning. Over the following months the frequencies of hyperexpanded clones went down, and after one year T-cell counts and TCRbeta diversity were mostly credited to newly produced T cells. Apparently early alphabetaT-cell count recovery about two months after transplant reportedly relied on only several hundred rapidly expanded clones derived from non-depleted graft cells.

Reading the label with the study, this specimen's treatment or condition is: allogeneic hematopoietic cell transplantation with graft depleted of TCRalphabeta T cells and CD19 B cells. TCRalphabeta/CD19-depleted allogeneic hematopoietic cell grafts were given to the transplant recipients, all of whom were children. The CDR3 runs 10 residues from the cysteine to the phenylalanine. Only the CDR3 region is kept as DNA, spanning 30 bases read in frame from base 1. Relative to germline, V is 8 bases shorter and J is 10 bases shorter, with 9 bases between their ends. CDR1 MDHEN and CDR2 SYDVKM are derived from the germline V gene. The receptor library was made with PCR. TCRdb records Illumina HiSeq 2500 as the sequencer. Molecular barcoding was employed in the preparation of TCR libraries, with unique molecular identifiers being used to normalize TCRbeta repertoire quantification. TCRdb passed the public sequencing reads through fastp at Q25 and MiXCR, retaining productive beta sequences. Rows matching on CDR3 protein sequence are summarized as one entry with the most common DNA and genes. The sample table shows 250,000 to 350,000 distinct CDR3 sequences, and approximately 23% are seen once. The ten top clones hold approximately 11% of the sample.

On this clonotype: The antigen it recognizes is unknown. No much larger clone is present one base from it, and per-base qualities are unavailable.

This sequence originates from a male patient younger than 18 who had a stem cell transplant for acute lymphoblastic leukemia, so the T cells may come from the graft donor. The chain uses TRBV28 and TRBJ2-1; the D gene may be TRBD1 or TRBD2, since each aligns over 5 bases. The sequences come from PBMCs, mostly from graft donor cells, collected 180 days after TCRalphabeta/CD19-depleted stem cell transplant. The sequenced DNA is TGTGCCAGCGGGGACCCCGAGCAGTTCTTC. Its translation reads: CASGDPEQFF.